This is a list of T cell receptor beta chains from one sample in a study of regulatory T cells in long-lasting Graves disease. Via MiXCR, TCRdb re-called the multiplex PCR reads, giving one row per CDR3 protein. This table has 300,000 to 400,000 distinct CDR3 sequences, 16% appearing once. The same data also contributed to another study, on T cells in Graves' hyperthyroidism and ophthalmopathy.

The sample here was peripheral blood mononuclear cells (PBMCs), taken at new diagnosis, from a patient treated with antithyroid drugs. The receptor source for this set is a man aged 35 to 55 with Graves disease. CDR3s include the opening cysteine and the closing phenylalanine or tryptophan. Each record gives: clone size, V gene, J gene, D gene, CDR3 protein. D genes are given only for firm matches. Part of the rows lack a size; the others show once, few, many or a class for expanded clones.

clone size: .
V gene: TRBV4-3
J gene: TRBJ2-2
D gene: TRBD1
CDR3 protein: CASSAPGQGFSGELFF

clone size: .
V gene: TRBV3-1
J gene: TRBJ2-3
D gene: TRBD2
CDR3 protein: CASSQGLAGGADTQYF

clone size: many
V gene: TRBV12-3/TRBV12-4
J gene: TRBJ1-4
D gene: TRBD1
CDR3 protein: CASSSLRQGSKLFF

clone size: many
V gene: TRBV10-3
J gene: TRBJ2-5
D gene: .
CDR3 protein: CAISGDTGETQYF

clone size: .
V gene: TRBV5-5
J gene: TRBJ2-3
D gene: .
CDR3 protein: CASSSPAEYTQYF

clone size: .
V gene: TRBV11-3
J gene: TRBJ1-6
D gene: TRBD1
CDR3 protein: CASSHWRDRVSPLHF

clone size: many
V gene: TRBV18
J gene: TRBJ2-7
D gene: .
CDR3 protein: CASFQAPGYEQYF

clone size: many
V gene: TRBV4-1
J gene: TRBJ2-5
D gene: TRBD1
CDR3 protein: CASRATGAETQYF

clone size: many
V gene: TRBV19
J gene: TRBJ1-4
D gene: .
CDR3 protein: CASSVDRSTNEKLFF

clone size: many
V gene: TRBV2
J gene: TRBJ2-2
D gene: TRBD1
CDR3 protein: CASSEWDRVGTGELFF

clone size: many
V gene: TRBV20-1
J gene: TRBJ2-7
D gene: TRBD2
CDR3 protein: CSARDRVAGGYEQYF

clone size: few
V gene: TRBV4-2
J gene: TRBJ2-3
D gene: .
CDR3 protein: CASSREDPLAQYF

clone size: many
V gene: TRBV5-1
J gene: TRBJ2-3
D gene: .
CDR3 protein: CASSWGAQGSDTQYF

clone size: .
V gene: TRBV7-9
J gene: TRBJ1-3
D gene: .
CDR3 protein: CASSLETAGNTIYF